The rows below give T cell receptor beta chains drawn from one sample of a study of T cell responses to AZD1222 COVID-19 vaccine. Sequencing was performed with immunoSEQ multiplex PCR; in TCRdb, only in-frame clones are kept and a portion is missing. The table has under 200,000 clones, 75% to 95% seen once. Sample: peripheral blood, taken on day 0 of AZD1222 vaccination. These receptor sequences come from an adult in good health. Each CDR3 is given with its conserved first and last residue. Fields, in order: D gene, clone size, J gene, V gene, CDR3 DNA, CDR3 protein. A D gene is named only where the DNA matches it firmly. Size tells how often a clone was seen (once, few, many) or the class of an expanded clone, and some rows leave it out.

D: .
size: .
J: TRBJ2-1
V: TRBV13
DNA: TGTGCCAGCAGCTTACGACTCGAAGACAATGAGCAGTTCTTC
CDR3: CASSLRLEDNEQFF

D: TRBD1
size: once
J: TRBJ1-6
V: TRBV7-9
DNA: TGTGCCAGCAGCTACGTGACAGGGGTGGGTAATTCACCCCTCCACTTT
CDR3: CASSYVTGVGNSPLHF

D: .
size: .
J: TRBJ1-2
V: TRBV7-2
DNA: TGTGCCAGCAGCCCTGAAGGGGCGCGTGGTAACTATGGCTACACCTTC
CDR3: CASSPEGARGNYGYTF

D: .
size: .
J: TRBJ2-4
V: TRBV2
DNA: TGTGCCAGCAGCCCGACAGGAAAAAACATTCAGTACTTC
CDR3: CASSPTGKNIQYF

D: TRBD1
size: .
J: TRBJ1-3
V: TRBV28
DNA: TGTGCCAGCAGTTCCTTCGTGACAGGGCTTGCGGGCGTTCGTGGAAACACCATATATTTT
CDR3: CASSSFVTGLAGVRGNTIYF

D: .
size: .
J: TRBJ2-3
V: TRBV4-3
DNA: TGCGCCAGCAGCCCGGGTCTCACACCTAGAGGAGATACGCAGTATTTT
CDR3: CASSPGLTPRGDTQYF

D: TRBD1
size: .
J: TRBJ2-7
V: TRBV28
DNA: TGTGCCAGCAGACGACAGGGGGATTCCTACGAGCAGTACTTC
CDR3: CASRRQGDSYEQYF

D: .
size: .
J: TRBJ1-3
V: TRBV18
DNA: TGTGCCAGCTCTGCGGTGGGAGTAAGCTCTGGAAACACCATATATTTT
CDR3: CASSAVGVSSGNTIYF

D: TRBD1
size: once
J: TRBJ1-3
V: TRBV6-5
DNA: TGTGCCACATGGGACTCGGGACAGGGAAACACCATATATTTT
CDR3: CATWDSGQGNTIYF

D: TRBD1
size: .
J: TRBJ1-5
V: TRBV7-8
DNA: TGTGCCAGCAGCCCGGGGACAGGCGGCAATCAGCCCCAGCATTTT
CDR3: CASSPGTGGNQPQHF

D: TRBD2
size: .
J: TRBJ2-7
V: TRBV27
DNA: TGTGCCAGCAGCCCACTAGCGGGAGGCCTCGCCTACGAGCAGTACTTC
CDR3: CASSPLAGGLAYEQYF

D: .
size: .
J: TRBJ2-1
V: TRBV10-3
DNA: TGTGCCATCAGTGAGTCACAGTTCTACAATGAGCAGTTCTTC
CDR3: CAISESQFYNEQFF

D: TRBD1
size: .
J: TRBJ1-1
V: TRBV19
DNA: TGTGCCAGTAGTGACCGACAGGGGGCGGGAACTGAAGCTTTCTTT
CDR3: CASSDRQGAGTEAFF

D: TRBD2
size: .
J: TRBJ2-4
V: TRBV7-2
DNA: TGTGCCAGCAGCTCCGGACTAGCGCCAAATAGCCTAGCCAAAAACATTCAGTACTTC
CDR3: CASSSGLAPNSLAKNIQYF

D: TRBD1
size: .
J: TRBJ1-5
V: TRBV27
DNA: TGTGCCAGCGGACAGGAGTATCAGCCCCAGCATTTT
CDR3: CASGQEYQPQHF

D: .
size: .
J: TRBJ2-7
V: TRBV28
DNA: TGTGCCAGCAGTTTAGGTGTCTACGAGCAGTACTTC
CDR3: CASSLGVYEQYF

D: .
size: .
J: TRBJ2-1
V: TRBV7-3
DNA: TGTGCCAGCAGCTCTGACGGTGTTGGGAATGAGCAGTTCTTC
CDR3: CASSSDGVGNEQFF

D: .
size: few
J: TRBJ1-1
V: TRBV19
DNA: TGTGCCAGTGGGGAGGGAGTGAACACTGAAGCTTTCTTT
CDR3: CASGEGVNTEAFF

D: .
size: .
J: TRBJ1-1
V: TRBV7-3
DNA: TGTGCCAGCAGGCGAACGGGACAAACGAACACTGAAGCTTTCTTT
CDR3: CASRRTGQTNTEAFF

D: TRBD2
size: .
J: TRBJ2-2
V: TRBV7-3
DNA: TGTGCCAGCAGCTATAGCGGGTACACCGGGGAGCTGTTTTTT
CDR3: CASSYSGYTGELFF

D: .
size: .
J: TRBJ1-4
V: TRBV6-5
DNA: TGTGCCAGCAGTTACGGACCGACAGTAGTTAATGAAAAACTGTTTTTT
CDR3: CASSYGPTVVNEKLFF

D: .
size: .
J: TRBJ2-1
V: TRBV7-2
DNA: TGTGCCAGCCTGGCGGTCAGATACAATGAGCAGTTCTTC
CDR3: CASLAVRYNEQFF

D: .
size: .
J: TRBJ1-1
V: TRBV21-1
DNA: TGTGCCAGCAGCTTAGGGACAGGCATAGGTTTCTTT
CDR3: CASSLGTGIGFF

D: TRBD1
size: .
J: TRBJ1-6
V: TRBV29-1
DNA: TGCAGCGTGCGGACAGGGCCCAATTCACCCCTCCACTTT
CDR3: CSVRTGPNSPLHF

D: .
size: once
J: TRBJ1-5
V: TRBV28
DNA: TGTGCCAGCAGTTTGACGGCCCCGGGAGATCAGCCCCAGCATTTT
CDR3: CASSLTAPGDQPQHF

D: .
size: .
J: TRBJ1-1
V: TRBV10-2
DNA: TGCGCCAGCAGGGCCCCGGGAGAAACTGAAGCTTTCTTT
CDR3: CASRAPGETEAFF

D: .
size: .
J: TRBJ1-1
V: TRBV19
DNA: TGTGCCAGTAGTATAGATTTGGCGAGCGCGGGACTCCTCTTTGAAGCTTTCTTT
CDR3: CASSIDLASAGLLFEAFF

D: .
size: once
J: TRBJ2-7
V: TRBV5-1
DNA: TGCGCCAGCAGCTTGTGGGGCGAGCAGTACTTC
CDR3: CASSLWGEQYF

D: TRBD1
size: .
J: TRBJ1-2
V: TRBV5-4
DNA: TGTGCCAGCAGCTTGGCCCGCAGGGGGCTGGACTATGGCTACACCTTC
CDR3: CASSLARRGLDYGYTF

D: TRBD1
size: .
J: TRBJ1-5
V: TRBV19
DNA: TGTGCCAGTAACCACGGGACAGGGAGGGGTAGCAATCAGCCCCAGCATTTT
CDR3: CASNHGTGRGSNQPQHF

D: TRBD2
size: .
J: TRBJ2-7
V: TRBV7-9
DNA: TGTGCCAGCGCAATAGCGGGAGCCCAAGGCTCCTACGAGCAGTACTTC
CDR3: CASAIAGAQGSYEQYF

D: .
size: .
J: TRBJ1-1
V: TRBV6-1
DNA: TGTGCCAGCAGTAAAGGGGACCGGAGCTTTTTGCACACTGAAGCTTTCTTT
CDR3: CASSKGDRSFLHTEAFF

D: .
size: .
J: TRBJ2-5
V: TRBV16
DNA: TGTGCCAGCAGCCGAAACTTACAGGGTTCGGGACAAGAGACCCAGTACTTC
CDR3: CASSRNLQGSGQETQYF

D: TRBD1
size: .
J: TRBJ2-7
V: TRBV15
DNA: TGTGCCACCAGCAGCCGTCGACAGGGGATAACCTACGAGCAGTACTTC
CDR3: CATSSRRQGITYEQYF

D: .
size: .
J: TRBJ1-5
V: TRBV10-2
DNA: TGCGCCAGCAGTGAGTCGGGTAGCAATCAGCCCCAGCATTTT
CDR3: CASSESGSNQPQHF

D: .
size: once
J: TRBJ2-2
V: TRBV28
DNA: TGTGCTAGCGCTTCCCCCCCAATGTATACAGGGTACGGCGGGGAGCTGTTTTTT
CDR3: CASASPPMYTGYGGELFF

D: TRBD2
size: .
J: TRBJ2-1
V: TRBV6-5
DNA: TGTGCCAGCAGTTACTCGGGAGGGGCCGGGGTCAATGAGCAGTTCTTC
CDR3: CASSYSGGAGVNEQFF

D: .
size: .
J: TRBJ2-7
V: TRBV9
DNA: TGTGCCAGCAGCGGGACTACTAATACCTACGAGCAGTACTTC
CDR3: CASSGTTNTYEQYF

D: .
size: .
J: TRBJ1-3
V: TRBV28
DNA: TGTGCCAGCAGTCCAGGAGGCACGCGAAACACCATATATTTT
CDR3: CASSPGGTRNTIYF